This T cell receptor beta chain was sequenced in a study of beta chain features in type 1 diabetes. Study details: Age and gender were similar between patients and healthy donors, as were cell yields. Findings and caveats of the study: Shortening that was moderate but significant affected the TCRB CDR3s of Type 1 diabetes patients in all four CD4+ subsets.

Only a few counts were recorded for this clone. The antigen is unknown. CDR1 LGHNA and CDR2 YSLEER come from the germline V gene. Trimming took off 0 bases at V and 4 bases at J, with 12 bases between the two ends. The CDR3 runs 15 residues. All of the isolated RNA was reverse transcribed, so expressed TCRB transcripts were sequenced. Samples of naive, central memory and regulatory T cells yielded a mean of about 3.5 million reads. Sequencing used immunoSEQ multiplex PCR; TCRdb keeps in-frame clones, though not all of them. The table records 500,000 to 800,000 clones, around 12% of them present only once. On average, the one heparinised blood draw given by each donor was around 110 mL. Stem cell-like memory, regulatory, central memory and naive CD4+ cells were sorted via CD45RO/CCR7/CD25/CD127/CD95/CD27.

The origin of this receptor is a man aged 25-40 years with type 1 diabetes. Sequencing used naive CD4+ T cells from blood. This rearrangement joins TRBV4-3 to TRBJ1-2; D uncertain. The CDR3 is CASSQELDSIYGYTF. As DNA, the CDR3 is TGCGCCAGCAGCCAAGAACTGGACTCCATCTATGGCTACACCTTC.